This T cell receptor beta chain came from a study of shared clonotypes between healthy human individuals. Points from the study as a whole: The study drew on few donors, limiting represented genetic and exposure-history diversity.

This clone was observed a single time. Its cognate antigen is unknown. The CDR3 contains 12 residues. Germline CDR1 and CDR2: SGHRS and YFSETQ. V gave up 0 bases and J gave up 11 bases, with 9 bases separating them. Some clones are missing from TCRdb's copy, which holds only in-frame ones; the method was immunoSEQ multiplex PCR. The sample lists roughly 1,500,000 clones, less than 99% occurring once. The sequencing input was naive CD4+ T cells sorted from blood. Subset indicated: CD45RA+ positively selected. This chain links TRBV5-1 with TRBJ1-3; D is uncertain. The receptor was isolated from a man aged 25 to 40 in good health. CDR3 in amino acids: CASSLEGEAIYF. The CDR3 DNA reads as TGCGCCAGCAGCTTGGAAGGAGAGGCCATATATTTT. Filled out from reference TRBV5-1 and TRBJ1-3, the complete variable domain reads KAGVTQTPRYLIKTRGQQVTLSCSPISGHRSVSWYQQTPGQGLQFLFEYFSETQRNKGNFPGRFSGRQFSNSRSEMNVSTLELGDSALYLCASSLEGEAIYFGEGSWLTVV.